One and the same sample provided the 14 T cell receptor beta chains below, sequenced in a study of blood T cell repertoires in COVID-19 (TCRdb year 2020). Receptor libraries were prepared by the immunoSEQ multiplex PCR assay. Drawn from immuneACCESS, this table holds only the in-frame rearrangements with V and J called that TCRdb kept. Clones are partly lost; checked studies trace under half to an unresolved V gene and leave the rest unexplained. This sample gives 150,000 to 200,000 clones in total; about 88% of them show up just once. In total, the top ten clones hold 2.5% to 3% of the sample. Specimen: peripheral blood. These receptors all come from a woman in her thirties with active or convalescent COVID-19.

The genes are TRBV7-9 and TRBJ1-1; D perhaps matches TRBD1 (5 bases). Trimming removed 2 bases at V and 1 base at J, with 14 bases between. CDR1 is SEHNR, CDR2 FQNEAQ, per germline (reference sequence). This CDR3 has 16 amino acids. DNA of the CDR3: TGTGCCAGCAGCTTAACGTCTGTAACAGGGAACACTGAAGCTTTCTTT. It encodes CASSLTSVTGNTEAFF. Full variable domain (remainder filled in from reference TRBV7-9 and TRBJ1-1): DTGVSQNPRHKITKRGQNVTFRCDPISEHNRLYWYRQTLGQGPEFLTYFQNEAQLEKSRLLSDRFSAERPKGSFSTLEIQRTEQGDSAMYLCASSLTSVTGNTEAFFGQGTRLTVV.

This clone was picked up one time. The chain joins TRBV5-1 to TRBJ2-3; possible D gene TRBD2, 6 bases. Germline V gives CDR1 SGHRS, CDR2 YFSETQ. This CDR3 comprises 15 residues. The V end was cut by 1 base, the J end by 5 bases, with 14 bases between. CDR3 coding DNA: TGCGCCAGCAGCTTGAATGGCGGGGACTTAGATACGCAGTATTTT. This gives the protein CASSLNGGDLDTQYF. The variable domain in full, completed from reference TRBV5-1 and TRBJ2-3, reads KAGVTQTPRYLIKTRGQQVTLSCSPISGHRSVSWYQQTPGQGLQFLFEYFSETQRNKGNFPGRFSGRQFSNSRSEMNVSTLELGDSALYLCASSLNGGDLDTQYFGPGTRLTVL.

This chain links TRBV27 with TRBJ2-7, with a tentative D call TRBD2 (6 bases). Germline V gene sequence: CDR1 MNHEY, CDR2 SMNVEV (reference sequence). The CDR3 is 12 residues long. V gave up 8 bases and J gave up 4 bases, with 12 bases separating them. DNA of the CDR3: TGTGCCAGCCGATCGGGGGTTTACGAGCAGTACTTC. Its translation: CASRSGVYEQYF.

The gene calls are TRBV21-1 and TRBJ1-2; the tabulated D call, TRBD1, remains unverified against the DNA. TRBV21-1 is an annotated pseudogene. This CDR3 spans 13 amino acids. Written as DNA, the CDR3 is TGTGCCAGCAGCAAATCCGACAGGGTTGGCTACACCTTC. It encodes CASSKSDRVGYTF.

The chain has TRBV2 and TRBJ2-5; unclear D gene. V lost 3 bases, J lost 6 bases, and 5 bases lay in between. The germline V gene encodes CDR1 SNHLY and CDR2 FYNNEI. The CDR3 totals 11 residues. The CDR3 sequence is CASSEAQTQYF. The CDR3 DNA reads TGTGCCAGCAGTGAGGCCCAGACCCAGTACTTC.

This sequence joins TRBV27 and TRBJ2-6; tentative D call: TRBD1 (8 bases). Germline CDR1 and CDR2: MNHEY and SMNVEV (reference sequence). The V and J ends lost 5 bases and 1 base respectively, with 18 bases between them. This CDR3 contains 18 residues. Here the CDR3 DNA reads TGTGCCAGCAGTAAATCGGACAGGGAGGGTTCTGGGGCCAACGTCCTGACTTTC. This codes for CASSKSDREGSGANVLTF.

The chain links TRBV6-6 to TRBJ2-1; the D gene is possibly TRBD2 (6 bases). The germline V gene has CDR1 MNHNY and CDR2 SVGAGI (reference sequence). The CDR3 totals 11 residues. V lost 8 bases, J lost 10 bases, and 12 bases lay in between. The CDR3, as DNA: TGTGCCAGCGGAGATCGGGGGGAGCAGTTCTTC. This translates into CASGDRGEQFF.

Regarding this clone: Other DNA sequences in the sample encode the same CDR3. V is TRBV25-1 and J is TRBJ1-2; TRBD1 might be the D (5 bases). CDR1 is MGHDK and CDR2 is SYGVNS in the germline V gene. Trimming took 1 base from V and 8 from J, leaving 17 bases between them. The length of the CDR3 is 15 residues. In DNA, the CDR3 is TGTGCCAGCAGTGAATCTTTGCAAGGGGCTGGGGGCTACACCTTC. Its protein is CASSESLQGAGGYTF.

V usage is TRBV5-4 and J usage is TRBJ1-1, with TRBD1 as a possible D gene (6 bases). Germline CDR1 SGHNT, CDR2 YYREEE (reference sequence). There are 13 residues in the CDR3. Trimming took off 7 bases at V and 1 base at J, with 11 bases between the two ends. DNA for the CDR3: TGTGCCAGCGGTAAGACAGGGAACACTGAAGCTTTCTTT. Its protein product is CASGKTGNTEAFF. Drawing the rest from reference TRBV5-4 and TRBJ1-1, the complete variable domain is ETGVTQSPTHLIKTRGQQVTLRCSSQSGHNTVSWYQQALGQGPQFIFQYYREEENGRGNFPPRFSGLQFPNYSSELNVNALELDDSALYLCASGKTGNTEAFFGQGTRLTVV.

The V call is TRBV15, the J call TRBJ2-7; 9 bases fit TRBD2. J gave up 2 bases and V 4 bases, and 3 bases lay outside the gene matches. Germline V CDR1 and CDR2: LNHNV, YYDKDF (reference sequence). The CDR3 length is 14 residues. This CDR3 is CATSILAGAYEQYF. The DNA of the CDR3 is TGTGCCACCAGCATTTTAGCGGGAGCCTACGAGCAGTACTTC.

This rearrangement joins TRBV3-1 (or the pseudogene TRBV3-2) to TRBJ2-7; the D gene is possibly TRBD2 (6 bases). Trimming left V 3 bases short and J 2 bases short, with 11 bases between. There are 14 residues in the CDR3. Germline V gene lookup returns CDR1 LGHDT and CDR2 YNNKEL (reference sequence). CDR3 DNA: TGTGCCAGCAGCCATCACGGGAGCCCCTACGAGCAGTACTTC. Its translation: CASSHHGSPYEQYF.

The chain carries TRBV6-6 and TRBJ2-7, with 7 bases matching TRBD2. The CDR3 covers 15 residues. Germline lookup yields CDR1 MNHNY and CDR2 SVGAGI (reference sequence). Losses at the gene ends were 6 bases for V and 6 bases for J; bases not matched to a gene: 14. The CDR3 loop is CASREGTTKIVEQYF. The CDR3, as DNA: TGTGCCAGCAGGGAGGGGACTACAAAAATAGTCGAGCAGTACTTC.

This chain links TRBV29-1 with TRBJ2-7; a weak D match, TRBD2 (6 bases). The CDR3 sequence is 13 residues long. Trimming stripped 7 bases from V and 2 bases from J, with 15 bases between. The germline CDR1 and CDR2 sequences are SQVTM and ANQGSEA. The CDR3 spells CSGLLAETYEQYF. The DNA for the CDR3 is TGCAGCGGGCTCTTAGCGGAGACCTACGAGCAGTACTTC.

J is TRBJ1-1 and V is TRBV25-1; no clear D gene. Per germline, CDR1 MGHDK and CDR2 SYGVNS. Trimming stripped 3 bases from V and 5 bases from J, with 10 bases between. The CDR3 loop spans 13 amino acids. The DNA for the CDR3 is TGTGCCAGCAGTGACGAGGGTTGGACTGAAGCTTTCTTT. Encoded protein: CASSDEGWTEAFF.